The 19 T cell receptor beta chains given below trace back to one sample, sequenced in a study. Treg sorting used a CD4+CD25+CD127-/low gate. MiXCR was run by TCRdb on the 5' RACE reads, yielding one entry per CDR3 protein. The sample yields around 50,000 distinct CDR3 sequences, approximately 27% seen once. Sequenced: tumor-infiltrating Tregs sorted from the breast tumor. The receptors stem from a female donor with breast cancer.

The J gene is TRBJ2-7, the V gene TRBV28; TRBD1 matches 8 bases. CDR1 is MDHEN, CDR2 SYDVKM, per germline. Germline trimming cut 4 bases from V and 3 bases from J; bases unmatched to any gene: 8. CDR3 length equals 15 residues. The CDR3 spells CASSWVGTGDYEQYF. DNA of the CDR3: TGTGCCAGCAGTTGGGTCGGGACAGGAGACTACGAGCAGTACTTC.

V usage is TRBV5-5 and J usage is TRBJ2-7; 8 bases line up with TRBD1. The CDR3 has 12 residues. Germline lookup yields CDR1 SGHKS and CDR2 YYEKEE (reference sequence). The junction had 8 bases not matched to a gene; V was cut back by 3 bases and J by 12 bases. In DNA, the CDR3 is TGTGCCAGCAGCTCCCTGGGACAGGACATGTACTTC. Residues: CASSSLGQDMYF.

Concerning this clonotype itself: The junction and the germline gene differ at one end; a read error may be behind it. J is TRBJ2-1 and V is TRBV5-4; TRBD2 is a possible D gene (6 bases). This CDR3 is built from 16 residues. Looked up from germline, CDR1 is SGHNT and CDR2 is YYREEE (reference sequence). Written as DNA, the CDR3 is TGTGCCTGCAGCGCTAAATCGGGACTCACCATCAATGAGCAGTTCTTC. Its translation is CACSAKSGLTINEQFF.

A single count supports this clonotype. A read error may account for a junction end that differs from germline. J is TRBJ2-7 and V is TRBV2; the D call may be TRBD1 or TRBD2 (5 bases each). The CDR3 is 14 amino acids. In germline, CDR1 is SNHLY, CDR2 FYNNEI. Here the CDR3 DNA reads TGTACCAGCATCTTTGGGGGAAACCCCTACGAGCAGTACTTC. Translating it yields CTSIFGGNPYEQYF.

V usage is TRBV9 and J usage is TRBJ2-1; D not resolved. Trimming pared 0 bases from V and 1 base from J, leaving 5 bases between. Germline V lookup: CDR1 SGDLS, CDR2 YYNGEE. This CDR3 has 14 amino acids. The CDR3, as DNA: TGTGCCAGCAGCGTAGTTGAGTCCTACAATGAGCAGTTCTTC. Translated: CASSVVESYNEQFF.

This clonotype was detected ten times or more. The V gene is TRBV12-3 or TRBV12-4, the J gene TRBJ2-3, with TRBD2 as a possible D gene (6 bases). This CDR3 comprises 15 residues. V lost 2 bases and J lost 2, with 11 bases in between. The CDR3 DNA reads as TGTGCCAGCAGTTTATCCGGGACTTTCACAGATACGCAGTATTTT. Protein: CASSLSGTFTDTQYF.

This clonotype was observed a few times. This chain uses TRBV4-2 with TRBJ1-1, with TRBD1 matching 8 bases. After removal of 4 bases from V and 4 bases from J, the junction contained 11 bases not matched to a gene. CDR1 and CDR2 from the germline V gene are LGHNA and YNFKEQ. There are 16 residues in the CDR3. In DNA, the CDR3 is TGTGCCAGCAGCCTAGGGTTGACAGGGGTGGGCACTGAAGCTTTCTTT. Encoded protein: CASSLGLTGVGTEAFF.

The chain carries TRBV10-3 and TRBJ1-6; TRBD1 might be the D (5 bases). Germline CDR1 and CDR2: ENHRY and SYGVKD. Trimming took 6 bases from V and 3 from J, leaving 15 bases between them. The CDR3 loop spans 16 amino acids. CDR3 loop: CAIRGDGVGYNSPLHF. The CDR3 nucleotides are TGTGCCATCAGGGGGGACGGGGTCGGCTATAATTCACCCCTCCACTTT.

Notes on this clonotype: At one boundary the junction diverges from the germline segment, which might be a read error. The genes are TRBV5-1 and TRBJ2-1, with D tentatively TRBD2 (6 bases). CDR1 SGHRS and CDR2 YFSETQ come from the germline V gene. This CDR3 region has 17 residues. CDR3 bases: TGCGCCAGCAGCTTCCCATTTAGCGGCCTATCCTACAATGAGCAGCTCTTC. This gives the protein CASSFPFSGLSYNEQLF.

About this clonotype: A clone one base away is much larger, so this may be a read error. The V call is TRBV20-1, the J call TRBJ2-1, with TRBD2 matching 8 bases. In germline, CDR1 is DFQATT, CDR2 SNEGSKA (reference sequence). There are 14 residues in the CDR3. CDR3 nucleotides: TGCGGTGCTAGAGATCATACCGGGGGGGCTGAGCAGTTCTTC. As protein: CGARDHTGGAEQFF.

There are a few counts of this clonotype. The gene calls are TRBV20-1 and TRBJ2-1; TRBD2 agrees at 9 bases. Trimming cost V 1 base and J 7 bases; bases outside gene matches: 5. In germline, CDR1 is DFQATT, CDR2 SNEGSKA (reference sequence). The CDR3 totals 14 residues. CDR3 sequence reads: CSARVAGVGNEQFF. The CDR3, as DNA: TGCAGTGCTAGAGTAGCGGGAGTAGGAAATGAGCAGTTCTTC.

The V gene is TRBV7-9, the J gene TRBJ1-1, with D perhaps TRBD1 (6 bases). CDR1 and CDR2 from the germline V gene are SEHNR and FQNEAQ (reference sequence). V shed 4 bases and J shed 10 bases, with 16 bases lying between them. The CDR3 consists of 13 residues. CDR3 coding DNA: TGTGCCAGCAGCTCAAGCGGGGGGCTTGGAGCTTTCTTT. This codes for CASSSSGGLGAFF.

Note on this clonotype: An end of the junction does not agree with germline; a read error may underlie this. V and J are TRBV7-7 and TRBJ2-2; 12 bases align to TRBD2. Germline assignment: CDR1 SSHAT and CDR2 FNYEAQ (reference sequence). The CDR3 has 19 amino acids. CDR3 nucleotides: TGTGCTAGCAGCCCCTCTGGGACTAGCGGGCCCACGAACACCGGGGAGCTGTTTTTT. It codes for CASSPSGTSGPTNTGELFF.

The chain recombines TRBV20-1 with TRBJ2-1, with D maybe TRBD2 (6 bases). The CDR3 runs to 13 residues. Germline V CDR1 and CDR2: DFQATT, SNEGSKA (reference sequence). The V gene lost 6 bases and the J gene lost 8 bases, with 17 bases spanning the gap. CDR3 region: CSAELLGGDEQFF. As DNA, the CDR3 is TGCAGTGCCGAGTTACTCGGGGGAGATGAGCAGTTCTTC.

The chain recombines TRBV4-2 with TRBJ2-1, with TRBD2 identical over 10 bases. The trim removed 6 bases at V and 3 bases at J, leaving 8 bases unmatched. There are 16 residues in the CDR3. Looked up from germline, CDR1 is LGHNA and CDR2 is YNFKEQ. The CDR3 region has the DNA TGTGCCAGCAGGCGAACCAGGACTAGCGGCTACAATGAGCAGTTCTTC. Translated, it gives CASRRTRTSGYNEQFF.

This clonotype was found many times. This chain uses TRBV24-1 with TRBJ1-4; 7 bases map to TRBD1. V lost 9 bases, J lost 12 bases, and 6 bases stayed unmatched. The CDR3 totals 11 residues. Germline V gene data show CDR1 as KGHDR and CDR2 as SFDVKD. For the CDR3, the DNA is TGTGCCACCTCTCAGGGGGGGCAACTGTTTTTT. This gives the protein CATSQGGQLFF.

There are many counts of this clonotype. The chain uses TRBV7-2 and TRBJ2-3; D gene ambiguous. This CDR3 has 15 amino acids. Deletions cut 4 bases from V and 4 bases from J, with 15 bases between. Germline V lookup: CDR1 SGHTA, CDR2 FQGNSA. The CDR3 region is CASSSLDWNPDTQYF. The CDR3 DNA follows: TGTGCCAGCAGCTCCCTCGACTGGAACCCAGATACGCAGTATTTT.

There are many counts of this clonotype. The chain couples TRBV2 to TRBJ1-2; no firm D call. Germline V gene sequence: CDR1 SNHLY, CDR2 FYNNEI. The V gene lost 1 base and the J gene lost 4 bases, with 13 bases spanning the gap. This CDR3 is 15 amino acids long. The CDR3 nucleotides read TGTGCCAGCAGTGAAGGGTCTTGGAGTTCCTATGGCTACACCTTC. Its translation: CASSEGSWSSYGYTF.

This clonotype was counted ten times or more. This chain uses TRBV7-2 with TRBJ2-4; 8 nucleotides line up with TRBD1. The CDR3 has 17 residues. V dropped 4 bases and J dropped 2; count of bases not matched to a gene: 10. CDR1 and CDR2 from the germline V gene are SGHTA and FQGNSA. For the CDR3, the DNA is TGTGCCAGCAGCTGGGGGTGGGGACAGGTGACCAAAAACATTCAGTACTTC. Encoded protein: CASSWGWGQVTKNIQYF.